The clone carrying this T cell receptor (beta chain) has just one count. The germline gene is not matched at one end of the junction; a read error may be the cause. This entry belongs to a study of Ad26.COV2.S vaccination and SARS-CoV-2 variants. The sample's treatment: around 19 received Ad26.COV2.S at low or high dose, single or two shots; several received placebo; per-sample allocation not given. Following the first vaccine or placebo injection, samples were taken on day 63. The CDR3 consists of 14 residues. Germline assignment: CDR1 SSHAT and CDR2 FNYEAQ (reference sequence). The data were produced by immunoSEQ multiplex PCR, yet TCRdb's version contains in-frame clones alone and is incomplete. Of 350,000 to 450,000 clones listed, roughly 84% were seen once; the top ten hold about 3.4%.

The rearrangement uses TRBV7-7 and TRBJ2-3; D is uncertain. Sequenced material: peripheral blood, taken in a trial of Ad26.COV2.S vaccine versus placebo. The clonotype comes from a person aged 18-60 years who received the Ad26.COV2.S COVID-19 vaccine or a placebo. CDR3 in amino acids: CASSSSLGTDTQYF. The CDR3 DNA sequence: TGTGCTAGCAGCTCCAGCCTCGGCACAGATACGCAGTATTTT.